This TCR beta chain was identified during a study of T cell responses to AZD1222 COVID-19 vaccine. Looking at the study overall: Second-dose intervals near 4 or 12 weeks were combined. General study results and limits: The study identified only six AZD1222 recipients as seropositive at baseline. When two AZD1222 doses had been given, Spike-specific TCR breadth and depth rose. It was only after the peak T cell response that any repertoires were sampled.

Profiling relied on immunoSEQ multiplex PCR, and the TCRdb table lists in-frame clones only, not all of them. The top ten clones hold over 13% of a sample with about 56,000 clones, approximately 83% of them seen once. About this clone: No antigen is known for it.

This TCR derives from an adult in good health. Sequenced material: peripheral blood, taken on day 0 of AZD1222 vaccination.

The CDR3: CASRARGGVHYEQYF. CDR3 nucleotides: TGTGCCAGTAGAGCACGGGGAGGAGTACACTACGAGCAGTACTTC. This rearrangement joins TRBV19 to TRBJ2-7; weak D call: TRBD2 (6 bases). The CDR3 has 15 residues. Germline V gives CDR1 LNHDA, CDR2 SQIVND (reference sequence). Trimming removed 6 bases from V and 3 bases from J, with 18 bases in between.